This T cell receptor beta chain was recovered during a study of response to subunit inactivated influenza vaccine. TCRdb used MiXCR to reprocess the RT-PCR reads, holding one entry per CDR3 protein. The sample yields about 500,000 distinct CDR3 sequences, 10% to 15% seen once. This clonotype was observed a few times. Its antigen is as yet unknown. Germline CDR1 SNHLY, CDR2 FYNNEI. The V gene lost 0 bases and the J gene lost 12 bases, with 15 bases spanning the gap. The CDR3 extends over 13 amino acids. Study-wide findings and caveats: Authors suggested that a seasonal influenza vaccination recruits few new T cells each time.

Sequences were derived from PBMCs from blood, sampled 35 to 45 days after vaccination. V usage is TRBV2 and J usage is TRBJ2-7, with D tentatively TRBD2 (5 bases). The clonotype comes from a man between 50 and 59 years old who received an inactivated influenza vaccine. The CDR3 DNA sequence: TGTGCCAGCAGTGAAGCGGTGCGGGCCGGTCGGTACTTC. Its translation is CASSEAVRAGRYF.